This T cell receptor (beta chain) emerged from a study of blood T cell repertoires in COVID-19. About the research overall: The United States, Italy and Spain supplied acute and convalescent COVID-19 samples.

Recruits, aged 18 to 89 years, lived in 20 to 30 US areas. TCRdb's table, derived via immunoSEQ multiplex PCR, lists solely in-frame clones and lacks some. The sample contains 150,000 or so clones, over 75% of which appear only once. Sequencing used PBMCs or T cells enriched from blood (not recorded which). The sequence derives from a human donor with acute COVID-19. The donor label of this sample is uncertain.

The CDR3 DNA sequence: TGCGCCAGCAGCCACACCGGGAAGGGTCCTAGTTACACCTTC. Encoded protein: CASSHTGKGPSYTF. The chain combines TRBV4-3 with TRBJ1-2; no reliable D call. Germline-derived CDR1 and CDR2 are LGHNA and YSLEER. Between the trimmed V and J ends, which lost 3 bases and 11 bases, there was a span of 19 bases. This CDR3 is built from 14 residues.